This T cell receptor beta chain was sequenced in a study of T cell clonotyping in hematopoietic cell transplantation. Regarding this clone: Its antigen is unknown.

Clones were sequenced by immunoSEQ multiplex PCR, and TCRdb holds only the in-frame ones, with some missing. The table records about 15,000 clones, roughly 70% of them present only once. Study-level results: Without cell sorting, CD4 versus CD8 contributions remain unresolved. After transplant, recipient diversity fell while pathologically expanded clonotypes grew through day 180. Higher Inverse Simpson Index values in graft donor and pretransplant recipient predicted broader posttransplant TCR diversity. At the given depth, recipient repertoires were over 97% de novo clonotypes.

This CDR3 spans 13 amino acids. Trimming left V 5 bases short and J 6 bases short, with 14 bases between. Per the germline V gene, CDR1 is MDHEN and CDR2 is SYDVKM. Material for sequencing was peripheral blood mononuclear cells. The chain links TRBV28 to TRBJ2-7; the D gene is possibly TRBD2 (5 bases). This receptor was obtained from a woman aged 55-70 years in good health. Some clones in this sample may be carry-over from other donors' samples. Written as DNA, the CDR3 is TGTGCCAGCAGTCCCCTCGAGGGAAGCGAGCAGTACTTC. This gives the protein CASSPLEGSEQYF.